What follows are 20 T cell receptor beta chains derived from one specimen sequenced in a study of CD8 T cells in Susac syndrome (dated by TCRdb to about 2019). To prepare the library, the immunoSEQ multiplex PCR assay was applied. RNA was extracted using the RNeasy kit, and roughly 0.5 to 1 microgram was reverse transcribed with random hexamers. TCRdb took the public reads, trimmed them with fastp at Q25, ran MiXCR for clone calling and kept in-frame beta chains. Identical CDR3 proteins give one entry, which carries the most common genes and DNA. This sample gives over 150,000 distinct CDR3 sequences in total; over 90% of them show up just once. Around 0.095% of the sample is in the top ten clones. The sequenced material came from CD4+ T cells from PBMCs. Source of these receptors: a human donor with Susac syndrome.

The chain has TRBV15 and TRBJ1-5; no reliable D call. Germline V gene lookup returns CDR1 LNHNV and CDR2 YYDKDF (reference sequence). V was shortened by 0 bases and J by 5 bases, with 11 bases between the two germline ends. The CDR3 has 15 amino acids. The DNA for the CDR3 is TGTGCCACCAGCAGAGATCTTTACGGGGATCAGCCCCAGCATTTT. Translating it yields CATSRDLYGDQPQHF.

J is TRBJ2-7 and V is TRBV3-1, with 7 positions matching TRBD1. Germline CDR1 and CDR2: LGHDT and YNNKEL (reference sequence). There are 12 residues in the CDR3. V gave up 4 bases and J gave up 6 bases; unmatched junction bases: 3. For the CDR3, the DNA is TGTGCCAGCAGCCGACAGGGAACCGAGCAGTACTTC. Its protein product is CASSRQGTEQYF.

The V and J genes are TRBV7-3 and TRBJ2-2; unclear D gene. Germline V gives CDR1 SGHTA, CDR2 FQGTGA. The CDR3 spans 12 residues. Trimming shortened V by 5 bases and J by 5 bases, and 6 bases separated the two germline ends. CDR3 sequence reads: CASSDLTGELFF. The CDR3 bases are TGTGCCAGCAGCGATTTAACCGGGGAGCTGTTTTTT.

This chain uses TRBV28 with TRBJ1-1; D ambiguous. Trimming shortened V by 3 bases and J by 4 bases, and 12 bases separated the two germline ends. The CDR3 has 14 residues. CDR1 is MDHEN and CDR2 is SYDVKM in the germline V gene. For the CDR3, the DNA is TGTGCCAGCAGTTTGACCCACCGGAGCACTGAAGCTTTCTTT. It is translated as CASSLTHRSTEAFF.

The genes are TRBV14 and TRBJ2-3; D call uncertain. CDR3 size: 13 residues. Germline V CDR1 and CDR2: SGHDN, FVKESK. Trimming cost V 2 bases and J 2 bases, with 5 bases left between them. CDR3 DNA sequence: TGTGCCAGCAGCCAACTCAACACAGATACGCAGTATTTT. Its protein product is CASSQLNTDTQYF.

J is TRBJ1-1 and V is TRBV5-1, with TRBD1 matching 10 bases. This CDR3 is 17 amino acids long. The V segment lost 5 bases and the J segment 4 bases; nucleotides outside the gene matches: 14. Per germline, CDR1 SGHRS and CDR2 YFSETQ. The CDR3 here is CASRYPGTGATRTEAFF. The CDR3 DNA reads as TGCGCCAGCAGGTATCCCGGGACAGGGGCCACGCGCACTGAAGCTTTCTTT.

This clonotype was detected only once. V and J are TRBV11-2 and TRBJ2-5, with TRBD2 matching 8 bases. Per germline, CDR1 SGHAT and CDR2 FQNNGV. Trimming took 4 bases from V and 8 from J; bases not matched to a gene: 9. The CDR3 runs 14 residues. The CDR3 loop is CASSSVGGARTQYF. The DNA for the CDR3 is TGTGCCAGCAGCTCAGTCGGGGGGGCCCGCACCCAGTACTTC.

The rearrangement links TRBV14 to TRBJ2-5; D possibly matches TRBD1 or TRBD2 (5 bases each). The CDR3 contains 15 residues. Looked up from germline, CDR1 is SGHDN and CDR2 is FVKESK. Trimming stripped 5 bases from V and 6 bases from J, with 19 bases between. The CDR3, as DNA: TGTGCCAGCAGCGCGATCGGGGCCGGTTTTCAGACCCAGTACTTC. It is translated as CASSAIGAGFQTQYF.

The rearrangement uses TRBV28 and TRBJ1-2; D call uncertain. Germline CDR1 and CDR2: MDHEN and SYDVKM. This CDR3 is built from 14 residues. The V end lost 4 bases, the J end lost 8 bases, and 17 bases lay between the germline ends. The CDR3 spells CASSSTRLNGGYTF. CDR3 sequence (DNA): TGTGCCAGCAGTTCCACCAGACTAAACGGAGGCTACACCTTC.

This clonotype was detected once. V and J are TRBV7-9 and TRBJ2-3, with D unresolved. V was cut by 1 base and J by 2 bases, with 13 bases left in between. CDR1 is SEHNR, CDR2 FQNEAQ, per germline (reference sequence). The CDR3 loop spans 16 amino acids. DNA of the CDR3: TGTGCCAGCAGCTTAGTTTCGTGGCGGAACACAGATACGCAGTATTTT. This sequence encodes CASSLVSWRNTDTQYF.

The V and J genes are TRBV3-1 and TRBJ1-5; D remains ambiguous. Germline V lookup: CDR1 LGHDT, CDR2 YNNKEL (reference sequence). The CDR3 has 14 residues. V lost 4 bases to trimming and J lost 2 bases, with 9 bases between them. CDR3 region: CASSLSLRNQPQHF. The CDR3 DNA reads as TGTGCCAGCAGCCTATCCCTCCGCAATCAGCCCCAGCATTTT.

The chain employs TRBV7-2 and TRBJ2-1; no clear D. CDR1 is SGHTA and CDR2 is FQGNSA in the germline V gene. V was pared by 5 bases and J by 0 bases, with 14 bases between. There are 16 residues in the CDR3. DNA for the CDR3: TGTGCCAGCAGCCCCCCTCGGATTAGCTCCTACAATGAGCAGTTCTTC. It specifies CASSPPRISSYNEQFF.

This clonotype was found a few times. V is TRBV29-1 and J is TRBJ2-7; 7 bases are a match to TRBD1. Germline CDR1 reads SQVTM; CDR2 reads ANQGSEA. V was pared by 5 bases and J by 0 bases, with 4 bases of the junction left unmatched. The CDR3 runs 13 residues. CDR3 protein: CSVTGTASYEQYF. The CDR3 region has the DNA TGCAGCGTTACCGGGACAGCCTCCTACGAGCAGTACTTC.

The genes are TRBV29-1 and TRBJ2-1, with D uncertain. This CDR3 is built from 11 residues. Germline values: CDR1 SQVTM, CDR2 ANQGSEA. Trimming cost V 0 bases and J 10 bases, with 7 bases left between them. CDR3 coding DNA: TGCAGCGTTGAAGATGGCATAGAGCAGTTCTTC. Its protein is CSVEDGIEQFF.

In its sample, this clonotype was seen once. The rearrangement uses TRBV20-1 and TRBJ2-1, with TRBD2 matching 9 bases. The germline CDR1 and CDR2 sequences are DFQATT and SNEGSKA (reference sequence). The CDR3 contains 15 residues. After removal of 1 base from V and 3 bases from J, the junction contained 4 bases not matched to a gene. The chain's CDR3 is CSARGIAGDYNEQFF. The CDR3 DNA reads TGCAGTGCTAGAGGTATAGCGGGAGACTACAATGAGCAGTTCTTC.

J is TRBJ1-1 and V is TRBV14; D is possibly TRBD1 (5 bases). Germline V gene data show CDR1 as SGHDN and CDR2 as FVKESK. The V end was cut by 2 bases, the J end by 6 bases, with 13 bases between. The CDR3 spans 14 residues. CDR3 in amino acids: CASSQRGGSAEAFF. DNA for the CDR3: TGTGCCAGCAGCCAACGCGGGGGTAGTGCTGAAGCTTTCTTT.

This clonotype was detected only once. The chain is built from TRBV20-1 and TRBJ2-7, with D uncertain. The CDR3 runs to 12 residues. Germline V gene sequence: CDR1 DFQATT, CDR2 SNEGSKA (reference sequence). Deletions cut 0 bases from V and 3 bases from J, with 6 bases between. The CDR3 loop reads CSAREDRYEQYF. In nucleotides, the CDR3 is TGCAGTGCTAGAGAGGACCGCTACGAGCAGTACTTC.

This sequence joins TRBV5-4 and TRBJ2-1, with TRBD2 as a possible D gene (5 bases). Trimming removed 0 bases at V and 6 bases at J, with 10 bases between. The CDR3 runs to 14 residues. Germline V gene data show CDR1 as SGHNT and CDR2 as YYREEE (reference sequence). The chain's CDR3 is CASSLGGSRNEQFF. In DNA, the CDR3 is TGTGCCAGCAGCTTGGGAGGGAGCCGCAATGAGCAGTTCTTC.

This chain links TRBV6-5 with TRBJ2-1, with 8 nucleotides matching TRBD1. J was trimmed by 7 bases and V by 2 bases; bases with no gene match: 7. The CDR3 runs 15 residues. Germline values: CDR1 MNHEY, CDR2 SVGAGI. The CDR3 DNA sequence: TGTGCCAGCAGTTACGGGTTAACAGGGGGGAATGAGCAGTTCTTC. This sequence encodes CASSYGLTGGNEQFF.

The CDR3 sequence is CASSPGRTPRRTEAFF. The CDR3 DNA reads TGTGCCAGCAGTCCAGGACGCACCCCCAGAAGGACTGAAGCTTTCTTT. V and J are TRBV21-1 and TRBJ1-1; TRBD1, the table's D call, was not compared with the DNA. TRBV21-1 is an annotated pseudogene. The CDR3 is 16 amino acids.